Reported below is one T cell receptor beta chain. This sample stems from a study of cytomegalovirus exposure and HLA in healthy donors. The ends were cut back, 9 bases at V and 6 bases at J, with 12 bases in the middle. Germline values: CDR1 SNHLY, CDR2 FYNNEI. This CDR3 comprises 13 residues. The primer mix had 60 Vbeta and 13 Jbeta primers. The repertoire was sequenced with immunoSEQ multiplex PCR; TCRdb's copy has only in-frame clones and lacks some. The repertoire holds 150,000 to 200,000 clones, with roughly three quarters as singletons. This receptor was taken from a woman in her thirties in good health and CMV-seropositive. Sequenced: PBMCs. The rearrangement joins TRBV2 to TRBJ1-6; D might be TRBD1 (6 bases). Here the CDR3 reads CASTWDINSPLHF. CDR3 nucleotides: TGTGCCAGTACCTGGGACATTAATTCACCCCTCCACTTT.